The TCR beta chain described here comes from a study of T cell clones after liver transplantation. Across the whole study: TCRbeta sequencing after a pre-transplant mixed lymphocyte reaction identified graft-donor-reactive clones, later tracked in post-transplant blood. Graft-donor-reactive sequences were compared with third-party-reactive TCRbeta sequences from pre-transplant mixed lymphocyte reactions. Three of the eight recipients were HCV-positive; the rest had non-autoimmune, non-viral transplant indications. Study results and limitations: Graft donor-reactive T cells possibly entered the graft instead of undergoing deletion.

Generated by immunoSEQ multiplex PCR, the TCRdb table keeps only in-frame clones and is missing some. The repertoire holds 70,000 or so clones, 90% seen once, with less than 3.5% in the top ten. Comment on this clone: What it recognizes is unknown.

Specimen: CD4+ T cells from blood, collected before liver transplant. This TCR was sampled from a human donor who received a liver transplant.

The CDR3 nucleotides are TGCGCCAGCAGCCAAGAAGGAGGGGGGGGCAGGGGCCAGTATTTT. Amino acids: CASSQEGGGGRGQYF. J is TRBJ2-3 and V is TRBV4-1; D might be TRBD2 (7 bases). The V and J ends lost 0 bases and 12 bases respectively, with 19 bases between them. The CDR3 covers 15 residues. Germline V gene data show CDR1 as MGHRA and CDR2 as YSYEKL.